Presented here are 27 T cell receptor beta chains from one specimen sequenced in a study of CD4 T cells in relation to SARS-CoV-2 and coronaviruses. Their antigen targets remain unknown. The table came from immunoSEQ multiplex PCR; TCRdb's copy has only in-frame clones and leaves some out. The repertoire holds around 34,000 clones, with about three quarters as singletons. The specimen sequenced was memory CD4+ T cells from PBMCs, cultured in vitro. These receptors were collected from an adult with COVID-19.

V usage is TRBV19 and J usage is TRBJ2-2, with 12 positions matching TRBD2. The trim removed 5 bases at V and 5 bases at J, leaving 6 bases unmatched. The CDR3 extends over 16 amino acids. Per the germline V gene, CDR1 is LNHDA and CDR2 is SQIVND (reference sequence). CDR3 sequence: CASSPTSGSFTGELFF. The CDR3 coding sequence is TGTGCCAGTAGTCCGACTAGCGGGAGTTTTACCGGGGAGCTGTTTTTT.

This clone showed up just a few times. The gene calls are TRBV29-1 and TRBJ1-1, with 8 positions matching TRBD1. This CDR3 has 12 residues. Trimming at V came to 8 bases and at J to 2 bases, leaving 4 bases not matched to a gene. The V gene's germline CDR1 is SQVTM and CDR2 ANQGSEA. DNA for the CDR3: TGCAGCATGGGACAGGAAAACACTGAAGCTTTCTTT. Amino acids: CSMGQENTEAFF.

This clone was seen only a few times. V usage is TRBV5-4 and J usage is TRBJ1-2; TRBD1 matches at 8 bases. The V and J ends lost 4 bases and 4 bases, in that order; junction bases with no gene match: 6. The CDR3 length is 14 residues. Germline V gene sequence: CDR1 SGHNT, CDR2 YYREEE (reference sequence). In nucleotides, the CDR3 is TGTGCCAGCAGCGGCCGGGACAGGCCCTATGGCTACACCTTC. Amino acids: CASSGRDRPYGYTF.

The gene calls are TRBV5-4 and TRBJ2-1; a weak D match, TRBD1 (6 bases). V lost 2 bases, J lost 7 bases, and 13 bases lay in between. Looked up from germline, CDR1 is SGHNT and CDR2 is YYREEE (reference sequence). The CDR3 length is 14 residues. CDR3 region: CASSFYNRENEQFF. The CDR3 DNA sequence: TGTGCCAGCAGCTTTTATAACAGGGAAAATGAGCAGTTCTTC.

The chain uses TRBV3-1 (or the pseudogene TRBV3-2) and TRBJ1-1; D is uncertain. Germline CDR1 is LGHDT and CDR2 is YNNKEL (reference sequence). V was shortened by 2 bases and J by 2 bases, with 9 bases between the two germline ends. The length of the CDR3 is 14 residues. The chain's CDR3 is CASSQLPANTEAFF. CDR3 DNA sequence: TGTGCCAGCAGCCAACTACCAGCAAACACTGAAGCTTTCTTT.

The chain couples TRBV18 to TRBJ2-7; D remains ambiguous. This CDR3 has 16 amino acids. Trimming shortened V by 5 bases and J by 4 bases, and 21 bases separated the two germline ends. From germline, CDR1 is KGHSH and CDR2 LQKENI. The CDR3: CASSDQSRPTRYEQYF. The CDR3 region has the DNA TGTGCCAGCTCAGACCAATCGAGGCCCACAAGGTACGAGCAGTACTTC. The full variable domain, its missing parts supplied by reference TRBV18 and TRBJ2-7, is NAGVMQNPRHLVRRRGQEARLRCSPMKGHSHVYWYRQLPEEGLKFMVYLQKENIIDESGMPKERFSAEFPKEGPSILRIQQVVRGDSAAYFCASSDQSRPTRYEQYFGPGTRLTVT.

In its sample, this clone was seen once. The genes are TRBV5-5 and TRBJ1-1; D is ambiguous. V was trimmed by 1 base and J by 0 bases, leaving 1 base between them. CDR1 and CDR2 from the germline V gene are SGHKS and YYEKEE (reference sequence). The CDR3 is made up of 12 amino acids. The CDR3 protein is CASSLLNTEAFF. CDR3 sequence (DNA): TGTGCCAGCAGCTTGCTGAACACTGAAGCTTTCTTT.

The V gene is TRBV7-9, the J gene TRBJ2-1; tentative D call: TRBD2 (5 bases). Germline CDR1 reads SEHNR; CDR2 reads FQNEAQ (reference sequence). The CDR3 has 17 residues. Trimming removed 1 base at V and 10 bases at J, with 23 bases between. CDR3 in amino acids: CASSLGRVRGPNSEQFF. The CDR3 DNA reads as TGTGCCAGCAGCTTAGGACGCGTCCGAGGGCCTAACAGCGAGCAGTTCTTC.

This clone has a single count. The rearrangement joins TRBV2 to TRBJ2-7; either TRBD1 or TRBD2 may fit D (7 bases each). V was cut by 4 bases and J by 7 bases, with 17 bases left in between. CDR3 size: 14 residues. Germline CDR1 SNHLY, CDR2 FYNNEI. The CDR3 sequence: CASSVGRGRGEQYF. The CDR3, as DNA: TGTGCCAGCAGTGTGGGGAGGGGGCGAGGGGAGCAGTACTTC.

This clone occurred a few times. The V gene is TRBV28, the J gene TRBJ1-5; D is uncertain. This CDR3 has 13 amino acids. Germline CDR1 is MDHEN and CDR2 is SYDVKM. V lost 4 bases and J lost 2, with 6 bases in between. The CDR3 reads CASSSLGNQPQHF. CDR3 nucleotide sequence: TGTGCCAGCAGTTCCCTGGGCAATCAGCCCCAGCATTTT.

CDR3 residues: CASTLRAPGVGANVLTF. The CDR3, as DNA: TGTGCCAGCACCTTACGCGCCCCTGGGGTTGGGGCCAACGTCCTGACTTTC. This chain connects TRBV5-8 to TRBJ2-6; D gene uncertain. Germline CDR1 and CDR2: SGHTS and YDEGEE. This CDR3 has 17 amino acids. With 6 bases removed from V and 3 bases from J, the gap between germline ends came to 19 bases.

The V gene is TRBV29-1, the J gene TRBJ2-1; no firm D call. V shed 4 bases and J shed 6 bases, with 7 bases lying between them. Germline CDR1 is SQVTM and CDR2 is ANQGSEA. The CDR3 runs to 11 residues. This CDR3 reads CSVVGSNEQFF. As DNA, the CDR3 is TGCAGCGTTGTGGGTAGCAATGAGCAGTTCTTC.

The rearrangement joins TRBV19 to TRBJ2-5; D gene ambiguous. Trimming took off 6 bases at V and 5 bases at J, with 16 bases between the two ends. Germline CDR1 and CDR2: LNHDA and SQIVND (reference sequence). CDR3 size: 14 residues. The CDR3 sequence: CASRPTGPAETQYF. The CDR3 DNA is TGTGCCAGTAGACCTACCGGGCCAGCGGAGACCCAGTACTTC.

The chain uses TRBV3-1 (or the pseudogene TRBV3-2) and TRBJ2-1; 11 bases agree with TRBD2. V shed 4 bases, J shed 10 bases, and the junction held 0 bases outside the gene matches. Germline CDR1 reads LGHDT; CDR2 reads YNNKEL (reference sequence). The CDR3 runs 12 residues. CDR3 residues: CASSPSGGEQFF. The CDR3 coding sequence is TGTGCCAGCAGCCCTAGCGGGGGGGAGCAGTTCTTC.

This rearrangement joins TRBV29-1 to TRBJ2-5, with D perhaps matching TRBD2 (5 bases). From germline, CDR1 is SQVTM and CDR2 ANQGSEA. V lost 1 base and J 10 bases, leaving 16 bases between the germline ends. This CDR3 contains 13 residues. The CDR3 sequence: CSVEVFGSRGQYF. CDR3 bases: TGCAGCGTTGAAGTATTTGGCAGTCGGGGCCAGTACTTC.

The chain employs TRBV19 and TRBJ1-5; 9 nucleotides align to TRBD1. Trimming removed 4 bases from V and 3 bases from J; junction bases left unmatched: 13. CDR3 length: 18 residues. CDR1 and CDR2 from the germline V gene are LNHDA and SQIVND (reference sequence). The CDR3 bases are TGTGCCAGTAGTACGCCCATGGACAGGGGCTTGCTCAATCAGCCCCAGCATTTT. Protein sequence: CASSTPMDRGLLNQPQHF.

This clone was seen more than once but under ten times. V and J are TRBV18 and TRBJ2-2, with 11 bases fitting TRBD2. The germline gives CDR1 KGHSH, CDR2 LQKENI. This CDR3 comprises 15 residues. The V and J ends lost 5 bases and 3 bases, in that order; junction bases with no gene match: 2. The DNA of the CDR3 is TGTGCCAGCTCAACTAGCGGGAGTGACACCGGGGAGCTGTTTTTT. Encoded protein: CASSTSGSDTGELFF.

Within the sample, this clone is medium-sized. The rearrangement joins TRBV28 to TRBJ2-7; unclear D gene. The V and J ends lost 7 bases and 4 bases respectively, with 8 bases between them. This CDR3 is built from 11 residues. Per the germline V gene, CDR1 is MDHEN and CDR2 is SYDVKM. Here the CDR3 DNA reads TGTGCCAGCACTTTGGGTTACGAGCAGTACTTC. It codes for CASTLGYEQYF. Together with reference TRBV28 and TRBJ2-7, the CDR3 gives the full variable domain: DVKVTQSSRYLVKRTGEKVFLECVQDMDHENMFWYRQDPGLGLRLIYFSYDVKMKEKGDIPEGYSVSREKKERFSLILESASTNQTSMYLCASTLGYEQYFGPGTRLTVT.

The chain combines TRBV6-5 with TRBJ1-3; D might be TRBD1 (6 bases). Trimming stripped 4 bases from V and 4 bases from J, with 17 bases between. The CDR3 spans 16 residues. Germline V lookup: CDR1 MNHEY, CDR2 SVGAGI. CDR3 sequence (DNA): TGTGCCAGCAGTTTGCGCCCGGGGGCGGGAGGAAACACCATATATTTT. Protein product: CASSLRPGAGGNTIYF.

The V gene is TRBV5-1, the J gene TRBJ1-6; a weak D match, TRBD1 (6 bases). The length of the CDR3 is 15 residues. Germline CDR1 reads SGHRS; CDR2 reads YFSETQ. V gave up 6 bases and J gave up 6 bases, with 16 bases separating them. CDR3 sequence (DNA): TGCGCCAGCAACCCCGACGGACAGCCTAATTCACCCCTCCACTTT. The encoded protein is CASNPDGQPNSPLHF. Using reference TRBV5-1 and TRBJ1-6 for the parts outside the CDR3, the full variable domain is KAGVTQTPRYLIKTRGQQVTLSCSPISGHRSVSWYQQTPGQGLQFLFEYFSETQRNKGNFPGRFSGRQFSNSRSEMNVSTLELGDSALYLCASNPDGQPNSPLHFGNGTRLTVT.

This sequence joins TRBV6-5 and TRBJ2-7; D is possibly TRBD1 (6 bases). V was cut by 5 bases and J by 4 bases, with 15 bases left in between. Germline V lookup: CDR1 MNHEY, CDR2 SVGAGI. The CDR3 contains 14 residues. The CDR3 region is CASSTTGPRYEQYF. Here the CDR3 DNA reads TGTGCCAGCAGTACGACAGGTCCCAGGTACGAGCAGTACTTC.

The chain has TRBV28 and TRBJ1-4, with D hard to call. V was trimmed by 7 bases and J by 7 bases, leaving 16 bases between them. Germline CDR1 MDHEN, CDR2 SYDVKM. There are 14 residues in the CDR3. The CDR3 region is CASIATLGFEKLFF. CDR3 nucleotide sequence: TGTGCCAGCATCGCAACGTTGGGGTTTGAAAAACTGTTTTTT.

The chain is built from TRBV5-1 and TRBJ2-2; 7 bases match TRBD1. V gave up 2 bases and J gave up 2 bases; unmatched junction bases: 3. This CDR3 is built from 15 residues. Germline values: CDR1 SGHRS, CDR2 YFSETQ. Here the CDR3 DNA reads TGCGCCAGCAGCTTACAGGGGAGAAACACCGGGGAGCTGTTTTTT. Translated: CASSLQGRNTGELFF.

This chain links TRBV6-5 with TRBJ2-5, with D possibly called TRBD1 or TRBD2 (6 bases each). The CDR3 length is 14 residues. Germline-derived CDR1 and CDR2 are MNHEY and SVGAGI. V lost 8 bases to trimming and J lost 4 bases, with 17 bases between them. The CDR3 reads CASSREGGAETQYF. The CDR3 DNA reads as TGTGCCAGCTCCAGAGAGGGGGGAGCAGAGACCCAGTACTTC.

V is TRBV13 and J is TRBJ2-4, with 7 bases fitting TRBD1. The V segment lost 8 bases and the J segment 1 base; nucleotides outside the gene matches: 8. This CDR3 is built from 15 residues. Germline CDR1 is PRHDT and CDR2 is FYEKMQ (reference sequence). The CDR3 nucleotides are TGTGCCAGCCAACAGGGGTATGGGGCCAAAAACATTCAGTACTTC. It yields the protein CASQQGYGAKNIQYF.

This clone was observed a few times. The chain has TRBV5-4 and TRBJ2-1; 10 positions agree with TRBD2. The CDR3 sequence is 13 residues long. V lost 7 bases and J lost 8; bases outside the gene matches: 6. Germline assignment: CDR1 SGHNT and CDR2 YYREEE (reference sequence). CDR3 loop: CASRSSGRDEQFF. The CDR3 nucleotides are TGTGCCAGCCGCTCTAGCGGGAGAGATGAGCAGTTCTTC.

The rearrangement links TRBV28 to TRBJ2-7; D is perhaps TRBD1 or TRBD2 (6 bases each). The germline CDR1 and CDR2 sequences are MDHEN and SYDVKM. The CDR3 runs 15 residues. Trimming stripped 7 bases from V and 6 bases from J, with 22 bases between. CDR3 DNA: TGTGCCAGCACCCCGGGGGCAGGGGCGAACCCCGAGCAGTACTTC. Its protein product is CASTPGAGANPEQYF.